This T cell receptor beta chain was captured by sequencing in a study of blood T cell repertoires in COVID-19. Sequencing used immunoSEQ multiplex PCR; TCRdb keeps in-frame clones, though not all of them. The table includes some 87,000 clones, around 90% detected once. Germline loops: CDR1 MNHEY, CDR2 SVGAGI. This CDR3 has 14 amino acids. J gave up 4 bases and V 8 bases, and 7 bases lay outside the gene matches. The receptor was isolated from a woman aged 70-85 years with acute or convalescent COVID-19. The sample was peripheral blood. The chain recombines TRBV6-5 with TRBJ2-2; 7 bases fit TRBD1. The CDR3 here is CASLNRGPTGELFF. As DNA, the CDR3 is TGTGCCAGCCTAAATAGGGGGCCCACCGGGGAGCTGTTTTTT.